These T cell receptor beta chains were read from a single sample in a study of cytomegalovirus exposure and HLA in healthy donors. Generated by immunoSEQ multiplex PCR, the TCRdb table keeps only in-frame clones and is missing some. This sample has roughly 190,000 clones, with 87% found just once. Sequenced: PBMCs. The receptors stem from a boy younger than 10 in good health and CMV-seronegative. Each CDR3 is given with its conserved first and last residue. Fields, in order: clone size, D gene, V gene, J gene, CDR3 DNA, CDR3 protein. A D gene is named only where the DNA matches it firmly. Expanded clones get a size class; other rows say once, few or many, or leave the size out.

clone_size: -
d_call: -
v_call: TRBV7-9
j_call: TRBJ1-1
cdr3_nt: TGTTCCAGCAGCATCAACAGGGTAGGGGAAGCTTTCTTT
cdr3_aa: CSSSINRVGEAFF

clone_size: -
d_call: -
v_call: TRBV9
j_call: TRBJ2-6
cdr3_nt: TGTGCCAGCAGCGTCACGGGGAACTCTGGGGCCAACGTCCTGACTTTC
cdr3_aa: CASSVTGNSGANVLTF

clone_size: few
d_call: TRBD1
v_call: TRBV6-1
j_call: TRBJ1-2
cdr3_nt: TGTGCCAGCAGAGTACAGGGGGACTATGGCTACACCTTC
cdr3_aa: CASRVQGDYGYTF

clone_size: -
d_call: -
v_call: TRBV28
j_call: TRBJ1-5
cdr3_nt: TGTGCCAGCAGTGCCCCCCCGGGGCCCCAGCATTTT
cdr3_aa: CASSAPPGPQHF

clone_size: -
d_call: -
v_call: TRBV5-1
j_call: TRBJ2-7
cdr3_nt: TGCGCCAGCAGCCCGGGGGACTCCTACGAGCAGTACTTC
cdr3_aa: CASSPGDSYEQYF

clone_size: once
d_call: -
v_call: TRBV11-2
j_call: TRBJ1-4
cdr3_nt: TGTGCCAGCAGCACCGGACAGAAGAATGAAAAACTGTTTTTT
cdr3_aa: CASSTGQKNEKLFF

clone_size: -
d_call: -
v_call: TRBV28
j_call: TRBJ2-7
cdr3_nt: TGTGCCAGCGGAGGGTTGCTGGGCGAGCAGTACTTC
cdr3_aa: CASGGLLGEQYF

clone_size: -
d_call: -
v_call: TRBV18
j_call: TRBJ2-3
cdr3_nt: TGTGCCAGCTCACCGGAGAATACGCAGTATTTT
cdr3_aa: CASSPENTQYF

clone_size: -
d_call: TRBD1
v_call: TRBV5-4
j_call: TRBJ1-4
cdr3_nt: TGTGCCAGCAGCCCGGGACAGGGGGCGTGGGCTAATGAAAAACTGTTTTTT
cdr3_aa: CASSPGQGAWANEKLFF

clone_size: few
d_call: -
v_call: TRBV4-1
j_call: TRBJ1-5
cdr3_nt: TGCGCCAGCAGCCAAGAAAAGCAGGAGGGTCAGCCCCAGCATTTT
cdr3_aa: CASSQEKQEGQPQHF

clone_size: -
d_call: -
v_call: TRBV29-1
j_call: TRBJ1-2
cdr3_nt: TGCAGCGTTGATGGGGGACATCAAGGCTACACTTTC
cdr3_aa: CSVDGGHQGYTF

clone_size: -
d_call: -
v_call: TRBV7-2
j_call: TRBJ2-4
cdr3_nt: TGTGCCAGCAGCTTGCGGGTTGTCGCCAAAAACATTCAGTACTTC
cdr3_aa: CASSLRVVAKNIQYF

clone_size: -
d_call: TRBD2
v_call: TRBV28
j_call: TRBJ2-5
cdr3_nt: TGTGCCAGCAGTTCCGGGACTAGCGGGAGTTTGGAGACCCAGTACTTC
cdr3_aa: CASSSGTSGSLETQYF

clone_size: few
d_call: TRBD1
v_call: TRBV4-1
j_call: TRBJ1-5
cdr3_nt: TGCGCCAGCAGCCCAGCCGGACAGGGGCATCAGCCCCAGCATTTT
cdr3_aa: CASSPAGQGHQPQHF

clone_size: once
d_call: -
v_call: TRBV29-1
j_call: TRBJ1-1
cdr3_nt: TGCAGCGTTTGGGTAGGGGGCACTGAAGCTTTCTTT
cdr3_aa: CSVWVGGTEAFF

clone_size: -
d_call: -
v_call: TRBV5-1
j_call: TRBJ2-3
cdr3_nt: TGCGCCAGCAGCTCCCTGGTGGGGAGCGCAGATACGCAGTATTTT
cdr3_aa: CASSSLVGSADTQYF

clone_size: -
d_call: TRBD2
v_call: TRBV27
j_call: TRBJ2-3
cdr3_nt: TGTGCCAGCAGTATCCTTCGAGGTAGCGGGAGAGGTACAGATACGCAGTATTTT
cdr3_aa: CASSILRGSGRGTDTQYF

clone_size: -
d_call: TRBD1
v_call: TRBV28
j_call: TRBJ1-2
cdr3_nt: TGTGCCAGCAGTTTCGAGACAGGGGGTGGCTACACCTTC
cdr3_aa: CASSFETGGGYTF

clone_size: -
d_call: TRBD1
v_call: TRBV2
j_call: TRBJ2-4
cdr3_nt: TGTGCCAGCATAGGGGGACAGGTAAAACAGGATCAGTACTTC
cdr3_aa: CASIGGQVKQDQYF

clone_size: once
d_call: -
v_call: TRBV13
j_call: TRBJ2-7
cdr3_nt: TGTGCCAGCAGGGACGCCGGGGTATCCTACGAGCAGTACTTC
cdr3_aa: CASRDAGVSYEQYF

clone_size: -
d_call: TRBD2
v_call: TRBV18
j_call: TRBJ2-3
cdr3_nt: TGTGCCAGCTCTCTGTCTAGCGGCGCGCAGTATTTT
cdr3_aa: CASSLSSGAQYF

clone_size: -
d_call: TRBD1
v_call: TRBV28
j_call: TRBJ1-2
cdr3_nt: TGTGCCAGCAGTTTAAGGACAGGGGGATCTAACTATGGCTACACCTTC
cdr3_aa: CASSLRTGGSNYGYTF

clone_size: -
d_call: -
v_call: TRBV19
j_call: TRBJ2-2
cdr3_nt: TGTGCCAGTAGTCCCGGGACAAACGCGAACACCGGGGAGCTGTTTTTT
cdr3_aa: CASSPGTNANTGELFF